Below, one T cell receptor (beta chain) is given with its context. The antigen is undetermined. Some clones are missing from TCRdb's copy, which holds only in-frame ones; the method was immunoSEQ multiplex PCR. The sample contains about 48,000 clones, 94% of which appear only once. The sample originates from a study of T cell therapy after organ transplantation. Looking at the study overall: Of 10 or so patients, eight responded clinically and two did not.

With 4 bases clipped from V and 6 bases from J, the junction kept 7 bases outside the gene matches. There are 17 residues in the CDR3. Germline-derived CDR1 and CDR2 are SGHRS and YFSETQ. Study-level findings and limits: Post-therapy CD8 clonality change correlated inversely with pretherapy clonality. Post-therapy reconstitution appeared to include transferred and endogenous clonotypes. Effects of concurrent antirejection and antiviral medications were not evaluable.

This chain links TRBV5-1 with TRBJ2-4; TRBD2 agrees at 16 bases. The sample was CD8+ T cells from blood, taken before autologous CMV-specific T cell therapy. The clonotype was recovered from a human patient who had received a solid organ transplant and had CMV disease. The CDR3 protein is CASSGTSGRAGGNIQYF. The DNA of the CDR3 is TGCGCCAGCAGCGGGACTAGCGGGAGGGCCGGCGGAAACATTCAGTACTTC.